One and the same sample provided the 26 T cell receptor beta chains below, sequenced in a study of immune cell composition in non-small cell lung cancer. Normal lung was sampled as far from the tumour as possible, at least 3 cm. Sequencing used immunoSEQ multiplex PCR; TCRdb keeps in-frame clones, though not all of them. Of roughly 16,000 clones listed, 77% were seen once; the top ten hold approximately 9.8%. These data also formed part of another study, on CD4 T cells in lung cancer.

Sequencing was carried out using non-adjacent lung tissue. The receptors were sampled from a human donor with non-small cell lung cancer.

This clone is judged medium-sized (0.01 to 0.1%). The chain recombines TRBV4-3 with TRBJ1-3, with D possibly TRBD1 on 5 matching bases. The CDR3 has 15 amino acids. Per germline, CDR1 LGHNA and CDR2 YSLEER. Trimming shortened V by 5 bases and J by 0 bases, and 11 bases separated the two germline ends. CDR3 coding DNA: TGCGCCAGCAGCACAGACAGTGGCTCTGGAAACACCATATATTTT. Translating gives CASSTDSGSGNTIYF.

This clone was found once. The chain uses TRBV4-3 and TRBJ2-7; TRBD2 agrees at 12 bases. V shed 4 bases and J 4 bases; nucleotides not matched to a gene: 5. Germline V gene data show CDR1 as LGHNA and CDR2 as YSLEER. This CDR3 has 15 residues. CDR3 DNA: TGCGCCAGCAGCCCGACTAGCGGGGGAGCATACGAGCAGTACTTC. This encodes CASSPTSGGAYEQYF.

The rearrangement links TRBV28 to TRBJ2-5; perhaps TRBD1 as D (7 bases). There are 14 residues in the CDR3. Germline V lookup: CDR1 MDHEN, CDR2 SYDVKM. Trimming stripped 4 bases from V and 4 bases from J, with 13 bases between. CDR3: CASSSAGTVETQYF. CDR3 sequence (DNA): TGTGCCAGCAGTTCCGCGGGGACAGTAGAGACCCAGTACTTC. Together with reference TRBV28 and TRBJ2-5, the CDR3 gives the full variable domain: DVKVTQSSRYLVKRTGEKVFLECVQDMDHENMFWYRQDPGLGLRLIYFSYDVKMKEKGDIPEGYSVSREKKERFSLILESASTNQTSMYLCASSSAGTVETQYFGPGTRLLVL.

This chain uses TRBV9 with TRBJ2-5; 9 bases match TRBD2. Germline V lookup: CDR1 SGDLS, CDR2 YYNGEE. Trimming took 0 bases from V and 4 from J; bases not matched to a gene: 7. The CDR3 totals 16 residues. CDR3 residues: CASSVGVAGVVETQYF. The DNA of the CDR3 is TGTGCCAGCAGCGTAGGCGTAGCGGGAGTGGTAGAGACCCAGTACTTC. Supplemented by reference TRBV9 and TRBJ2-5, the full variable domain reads DSGVTQTPKHLITATGQRVTLRCSPRSGDLSVYWYQQSLDQGLQFLIQYYNGEERAKGNILERFSAQQFPDLHSELNLSSLELGDSALYFCASSVGVAGVVETQYFGPGTRLLVL.

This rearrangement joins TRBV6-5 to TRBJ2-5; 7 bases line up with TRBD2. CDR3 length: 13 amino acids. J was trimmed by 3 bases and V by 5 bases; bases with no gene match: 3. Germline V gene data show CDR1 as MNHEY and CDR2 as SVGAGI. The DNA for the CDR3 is TGTGCCAGCAGTGCCGGGAGGAAAGAGACCCAGTACTTC. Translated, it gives CASSAGRKETQYF.

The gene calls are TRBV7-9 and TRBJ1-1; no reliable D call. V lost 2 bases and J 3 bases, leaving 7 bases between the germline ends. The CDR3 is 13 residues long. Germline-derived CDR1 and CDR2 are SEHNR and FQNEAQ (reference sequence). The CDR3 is CASSLNGYTEAFF. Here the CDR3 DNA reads TGTGCCAGCAGCTTAAACGGATACACTGAAGCTTTCTTT.

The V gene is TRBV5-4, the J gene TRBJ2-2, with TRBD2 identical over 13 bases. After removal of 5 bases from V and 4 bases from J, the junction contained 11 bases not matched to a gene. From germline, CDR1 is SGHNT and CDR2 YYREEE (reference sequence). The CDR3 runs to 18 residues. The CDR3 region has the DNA TGTGCCAGCAGACAGGCACTAGCGGGGGGGCGAATCACCGGGGAGCTGTTTTTT. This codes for CASRQALAGGRITGELFF.

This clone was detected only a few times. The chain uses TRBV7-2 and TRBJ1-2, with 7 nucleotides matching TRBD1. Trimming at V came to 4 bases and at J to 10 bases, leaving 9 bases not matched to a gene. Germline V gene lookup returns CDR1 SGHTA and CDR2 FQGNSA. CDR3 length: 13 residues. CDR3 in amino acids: CASSSPGQRNYTF. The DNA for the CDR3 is TGTGCCAGCAGCTCACCGGGACAGCGAAACTACACCTTC. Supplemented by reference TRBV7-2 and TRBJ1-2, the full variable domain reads GAGVSQSPSNKVTEKGKDVELRCDPISGHTALYWYRQSLGQGLEFLIYFQGNSAPDKSGLPSDRFSAERTGGSVSTLTIQRTQQEDSAVYLCASSSPGQRNYTFGSGTRLTVV.

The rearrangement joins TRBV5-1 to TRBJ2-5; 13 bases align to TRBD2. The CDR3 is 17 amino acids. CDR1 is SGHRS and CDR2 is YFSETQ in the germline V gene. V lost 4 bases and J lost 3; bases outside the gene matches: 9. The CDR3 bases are TGCGCCAGCAGCCCTGGACTAGCGGGGGTGGGGGAAGAGACCCAGTACTTC. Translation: CASSPGLAGVGEETQYF. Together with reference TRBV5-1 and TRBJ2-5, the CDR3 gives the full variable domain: KAGVTQTPRYLIKTRGQQVTLSCSPISGHRSVSWYQQTPGQGLQFLFEYFSETQRNKGNFPGRFSGRQFSNSRSEMNVSTLELGDSALYLCASSPGLAGVGEETQYFGPGTRLLVL.

The CDR3 nucleotides read TGTGCCAGCAGCTTACGGACAGGGGATGAAAAACTGTTTTTT. Translated, it gives CASSLRTGDEKLFF. This rearrangement joins TRBV7-9 to TRBJ1-4, with TRBD1 matching 9 bases. The CDR3 has 14 amino acids. J gave up 6 bases and V 2 bases, and 1 base lay outside the gene matches. CDR1 and CDR2 (germline): SEHNR, FQNEAQ (reference sequence).

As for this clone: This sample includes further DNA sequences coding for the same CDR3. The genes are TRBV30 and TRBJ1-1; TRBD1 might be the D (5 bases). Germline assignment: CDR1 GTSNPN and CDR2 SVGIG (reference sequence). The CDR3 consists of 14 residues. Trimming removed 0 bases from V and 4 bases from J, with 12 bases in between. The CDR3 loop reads CAWSVGGGGTEAFF. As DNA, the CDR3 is TGTGCCTGGAGTGTCGGGGGAGGAGGCACTGAAGCTTTCTTT.

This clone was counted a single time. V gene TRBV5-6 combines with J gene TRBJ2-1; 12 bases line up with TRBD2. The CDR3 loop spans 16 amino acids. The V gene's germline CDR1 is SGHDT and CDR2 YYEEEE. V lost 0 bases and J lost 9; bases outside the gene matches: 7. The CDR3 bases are TGTGCCAGCAGCTTGGCTAGCGGGGGGGCCGCAGGTGAGCAGTTCTTC. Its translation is CASSLASGGAAGEQFF.

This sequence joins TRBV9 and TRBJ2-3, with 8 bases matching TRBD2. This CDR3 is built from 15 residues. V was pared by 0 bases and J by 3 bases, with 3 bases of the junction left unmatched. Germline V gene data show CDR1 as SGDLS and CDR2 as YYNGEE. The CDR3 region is CASSVAGGQTDTQYF. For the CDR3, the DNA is TGTGCCAGCAGCGTAGCGGGGGGGCAGACAGATACGCAGTATTTT.

CDR3 in DNA: TGTGCCAGCACCCAAGGGGGGAATAGCAATCAGCCCCAGCATTTT. The encoded protein is CASTQGGNSNQPQHF. The chain uses TRBV27 and TRBJ1-5; maybe TRBD1 (6 bases). The CDR3 extends over 15 amino acids. V lost 7 bases, J lost 0 bases, and 13 bases lay in between. CDR1 and CDR2 (germline): MNHEY, SMNVEV (reference sequence).

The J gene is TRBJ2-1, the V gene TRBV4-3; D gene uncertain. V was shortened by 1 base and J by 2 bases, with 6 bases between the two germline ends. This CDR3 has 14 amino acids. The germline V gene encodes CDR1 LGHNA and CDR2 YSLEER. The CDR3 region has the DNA TGCGCCAGCAGCCAAGTCATAGCCTACAATGAGCAGTTCTTC. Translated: CASSQVIAYNEQFF.

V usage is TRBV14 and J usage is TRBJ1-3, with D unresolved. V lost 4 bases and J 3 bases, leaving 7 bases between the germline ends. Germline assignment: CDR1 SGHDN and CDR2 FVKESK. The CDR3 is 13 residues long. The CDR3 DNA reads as TGTGCCAGCAGCCTAACCCGTGGAAACACCATATATTTT. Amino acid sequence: CASSLTRGNTIYF.

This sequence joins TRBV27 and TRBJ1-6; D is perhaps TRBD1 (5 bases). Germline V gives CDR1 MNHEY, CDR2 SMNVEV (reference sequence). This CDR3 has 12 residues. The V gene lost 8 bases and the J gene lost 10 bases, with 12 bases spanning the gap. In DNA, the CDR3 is TGTGCCAGCGGAGACAGACGGTCACCCCTCCACTTT. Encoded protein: CASGDRRSPLHF.

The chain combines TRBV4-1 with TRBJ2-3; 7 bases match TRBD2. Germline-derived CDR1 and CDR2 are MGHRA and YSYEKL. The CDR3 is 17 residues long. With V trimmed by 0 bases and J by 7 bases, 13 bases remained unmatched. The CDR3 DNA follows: TGCGCCAGCAGCCAAGAGACCGACTCAGGGAGGGTCTATACGCAGTATTTT. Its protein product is CASSQETDSGRVYTQYF.

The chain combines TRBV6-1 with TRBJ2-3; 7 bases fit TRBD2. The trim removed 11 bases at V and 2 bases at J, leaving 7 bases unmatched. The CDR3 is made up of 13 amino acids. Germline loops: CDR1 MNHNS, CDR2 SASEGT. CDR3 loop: CALRGGFTDTQYF. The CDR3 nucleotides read TGTGCCTTAAGGGGAGGGTTCACAGATACGCAGTATTTT.

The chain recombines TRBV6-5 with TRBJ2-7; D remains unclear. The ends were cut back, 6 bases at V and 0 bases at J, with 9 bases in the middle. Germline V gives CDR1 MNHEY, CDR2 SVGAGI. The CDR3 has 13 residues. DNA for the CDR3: TGTGCCAGCAGCGTACGAAACTCCTACGAGCAGTACTTC. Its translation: CASSVRNSYEQYF.

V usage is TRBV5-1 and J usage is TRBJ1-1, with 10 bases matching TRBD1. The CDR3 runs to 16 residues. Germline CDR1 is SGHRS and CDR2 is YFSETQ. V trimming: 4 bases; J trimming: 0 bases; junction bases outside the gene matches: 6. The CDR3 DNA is TGCGCCAGCAGCGGACAGGGGGTAAGGGTGAACACTGAAGCTTTCTTT. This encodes CASSGQGVRVNTEAFF.

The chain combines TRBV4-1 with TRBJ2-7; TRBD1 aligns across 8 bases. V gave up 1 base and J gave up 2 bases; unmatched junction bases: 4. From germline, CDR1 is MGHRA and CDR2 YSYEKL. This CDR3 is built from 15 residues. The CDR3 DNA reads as TGCGCCAGCAGCCAAGGGGGACAGGCGACCTACGAGCAGTACTTC. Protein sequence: CASSQGGQATYEQYF.

CDR3 nucleotide sequence: TGTGCCAGCACTCCGTCCGGGAGCAATCAGCCCCAGCATTTT. Translating it yields CASTPSGSNQPQHF. The chain recombines TRBV6-5 with TRBJ1-5; D unresolved. Trimming shortened V by 7 bases and J by 1 base, and 11 bases separated the two germline ends. The CDR3 has 14 residues. The V gene's germline CDR1 is MNHEY and CDR2 SVGAGI.

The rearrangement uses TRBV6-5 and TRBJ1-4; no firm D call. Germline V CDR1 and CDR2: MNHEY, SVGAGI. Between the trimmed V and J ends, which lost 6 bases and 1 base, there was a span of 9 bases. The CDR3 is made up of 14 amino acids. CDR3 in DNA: TGTGCCAGCAGGTACAGCGAAACTAATGAAAAACTGTTTTTT. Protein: CASRYSETNEKLFF.

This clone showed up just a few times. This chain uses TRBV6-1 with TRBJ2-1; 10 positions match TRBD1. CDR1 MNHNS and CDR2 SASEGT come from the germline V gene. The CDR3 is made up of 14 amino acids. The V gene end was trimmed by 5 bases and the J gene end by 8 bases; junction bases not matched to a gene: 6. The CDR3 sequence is CASSPRDRGYEQFF. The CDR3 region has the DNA TGTGCCAGCAGTCCCCGGGACAGGGGTTATGAGCAGTTCTTC.

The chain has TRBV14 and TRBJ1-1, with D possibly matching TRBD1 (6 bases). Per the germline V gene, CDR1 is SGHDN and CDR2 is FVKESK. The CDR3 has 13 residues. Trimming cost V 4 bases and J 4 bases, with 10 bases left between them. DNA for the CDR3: TGTGCCAGCAGCCTACAGGGCCCCACTGAAGCTTTCTTT. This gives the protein CASSLQGPTEAFF. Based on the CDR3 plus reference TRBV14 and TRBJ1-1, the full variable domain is EAGVTQFPSHSVIEKGQTVTLRCDPISGHDNLYWYRRVMGKEIKFLLHFVKESKQDESGMPNNRFLAERTGGTYSTLKVQPAELEDSGVYFCASSLQGPTEAFFGQGTRLTVV.